The 12 T cell receptor beta chains in this list originate from one sample, sequenced in a study of CD8 T cells in ankylosing spondylitis. Findings and caveats of the study: Within ankylosing spondylitis blood, a TCR beta motif made up of under 10 highly homologous variants appeared to be characteristic.

Their antigen targets remain unknown. Each CDR3 protein gets one entry after TCRdb re-called the 5' RACE reads with MiXCR. This sample carries more than 500,000 distinct CDR3 sequences, approximately 5.3% of them seen once, and the ten largest clones take roughly 3.5%. Source material: blood, either unsorted or a sorted T cell fraction (not recorded which). The receptors here all came from a male donor with ankylosing spondylitis.

This clonotype was seen repeatedly, ten times or more. This CDR3 reads CASSQEFLRRTGISTDTQYF. In nucleotides, the CDR3 is TGCGCCAGCAGCCAAGAGTTTCTGCGGAGGACAGGGATAAGCACAGATACGCAGTATTTT. The J gene is TRBJ2-3, the V gene TRBV4-3; TRBD1 matches 8 bases. The CDR3 runs to 20 residues. V dropped 0 bases and J dropped 0; count of bases not matched to a gene: 14. The germline V gene encodes CDR1 LGHNA and CDR2 YSLEER.

In this sample, this clonotype turned up many times. The chain combines TRBV4-3 with TRBJ2-1; D is perhaps TRBD2 (5 bases). The CDR3 extends over 17 amino acids. V was shortened by 0 bases and J by 0 bases, with 12 bases between the two germline ends. Germline loops: CDR1 LGHNA, CDR2 YSLEER. The CDR3 DNA is TGCGCCAGCAGCCAAGATCTTTGGACTCTCTCCTACAATGAGCAGTTCTTC. It specifies CASSQDLWTLSYNEQFF.

This clonotype was seen many times. The chain recombines TRBV4-2 with TRBJ2-1; 9 bases are a match to TRBD2. The CDR3 is 16 amino acids. The V gene end was trimmed by 6 bases and the J gene end by 5 bases; junction bases not matched to a gene: 11. Germline V gene lookup returns CDR1 LGHNA and CDR2 YNFKEQ. The CDR3 spells CASRGEASGTNNEQFF. The CDR3 nucleotides read TGTGCCAGCAGGGGAGAGGCTAGCGGGACCAACAATGAGCAGTTCTTC.

This clonotype was picked up many times. V gene TRBV18 combines with J gene TRBJ2-4, with 10 bases aligning to TRBD1. The CDR3 has 15 amino acids. Germline CDR1 KGHSH, CDR2 LQKENI. With 5 bases clipped from V and 7 bases from J, the junction kept 8 bases outside the gene matches. The CDR3 DNA sequence: TGTGCCAGCTCATCTTCCGGGACAGGGGATAACATTCAGTACTTC. Its translation: CASSSSGTGDNIQYF.

Ten or more counts support this clonotype. J is TRBJ2-7 and V is TRBV4-3, with D tentatively TRBD2 (5 bases). CDR3 length equals 15 residues. Trimming shortened V by 4 bases and J by 5 bases, and 18 bases separated the two germline ends. CDR1 LGHNA and CDR2 YSLEER come from the germline V gene. CDR3 in amino acids: CASSRRGLGSNEQYF. In DNA form, the CDR3 reads TGCGCCAGCAGCCGCAGAGGGCTGGGTTCGAACGAGCAGTACTTC.

This clonotype was observed at least ten times. V gene TRBV4-2 combines with J gene TRBJ2-1; unclear D gene. The germline V and J ends were trimmed by 0 bases and 4 bases, with 7 bases remaining between them. CDR1 is LGHNA, CDR2 YNFKEQ, per germline. The CDR3 length is 14 residues. CDR3 in DNA: TGTGCCAGCAGCCAAGACATACCGTACAATGAGCAGTTCTTC. Translated, it gives CASSQDIPYNEQFF.

This clonotype was recorded at least ten times. The chain recombines TRBV5-1 with TRBJ2-7; D is unclear. From germline, CDR1 is SGHRS and CDR2 YFSETQ. Trimming removed 2 bases at V and 1 base at J, with 10 bases between. This CDR3 contains 14 residues. The CDR3 region is CASSFGIGSYEQYF. CDR3 in DNA: TGCGCCAGCAGCTTCGGCATAGGGTCCTACGAGCAGTACTTC.

Concerning this clonotype itself: It may be a read error: a sequence one base away is much more abundant. It is likely a read error, because the conserved phenylalanine at the end of the CDR3 is missing. The chain couples TRBV10-3 to TRBJ2-3; D remains ambiguous. The CDR3 extends over 14 amino acids. Germline V gene data show CDR1 as ENHRY and CDR2 as SYGVKD. V lost 7 bases and J 0 bases, leaving 11 bases between the germline ends. The CDR3 here is CAIMSRISTDTQYL. The CDR3 region has the DNA TGTGCCATCATGAGCAGAATAAGCACAGATACGCAGTATCTT.

There are a few counts of this clonotype. V usage is TRBV6-5 and J usage is TRBJ2-7, with a tentative D call TRBD1 (5 bases). V dropped 2 bases and J dropped 3 bases, with 11 bases sitting between them. The CDR3 is 14 residues long. Germline V CDR1 and CDR2: MNHEY, SVGAGI. CDR3 in DNA: TGTGCCAGCAGTTACGACAGTAGCTACTACGAGCAGTACTTC. Its protein is CASSYDSSYYEQYF.

The sample holds many counts of this clonotype. The chain uses TRBV5-1 and TRBJ2-1; a possible D gene is TRBD2 (5 bases). CDR3 length: 15 residues. Trimming stripped 3 bases from V and 8 bases from J, with 18 bases between. Germline CDR1 reads SGHRS; CDR2 reads YFSETQ. CDR3 sequence (DNA): TGCGCCAGCAGCTCGGCCGGGATCCTGGGAGATGAGCAGTTCTTC. This codes for CASSSAGILGDEQFF.

This clonotype showed up many times. The chain uses TRBV29-1 and TRBJ2-1; 15 bases are shared with TRBD2. With 7 bases clipped from V and 1 base from J, the junction kept 5 bases outside the gene matches. Germline values: CDR1 SQVTM, CDR2 ANQGSEA. The CDR3 is 16 residues long. The CDR3 nucleotides are TGCAGCGGCCGGACTAGCGGGGGGGTTTCCTACAATGAGCAGTTCTTC. Protein product: CSGRTSGGVSYNEQFF.

This clonotype has more than one count but fewer than ten. The chain links TRBV5-5 to TRBJ1-5; tentatively, D is TRBD1 (5 bases). Trimming took off 4 bases at V and 3 bases at J, with 14 bases between the two ends. This CDR3 contains 15 residues. Germline-derived CDR1 and CDR2 are SGHKS and YYEKEE (reference sequence). CDR3 amino acids: CASSLREGDNQPQHF. As DNA, the CDR3 is TGTGCCAGCAGCCTCAGGGAAGGGGACAATCAGCCCCAGCATTTT.